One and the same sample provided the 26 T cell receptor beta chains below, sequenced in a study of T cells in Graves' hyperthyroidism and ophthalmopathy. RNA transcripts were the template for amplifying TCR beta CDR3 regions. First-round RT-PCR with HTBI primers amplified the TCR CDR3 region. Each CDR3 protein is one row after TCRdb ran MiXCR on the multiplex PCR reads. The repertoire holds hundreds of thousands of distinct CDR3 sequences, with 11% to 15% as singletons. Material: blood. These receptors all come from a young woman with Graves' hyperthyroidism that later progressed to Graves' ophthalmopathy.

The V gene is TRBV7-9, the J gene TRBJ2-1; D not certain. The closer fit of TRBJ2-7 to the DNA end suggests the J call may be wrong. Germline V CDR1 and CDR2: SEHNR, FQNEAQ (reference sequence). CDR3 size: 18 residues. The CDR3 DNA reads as TGTGCCAGCAGCTTTAGTTGGGAAGGGTTCTCCTCCTACAATGAGCAGTACTTC. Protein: CASSFSWEGFSSYNEQYF.

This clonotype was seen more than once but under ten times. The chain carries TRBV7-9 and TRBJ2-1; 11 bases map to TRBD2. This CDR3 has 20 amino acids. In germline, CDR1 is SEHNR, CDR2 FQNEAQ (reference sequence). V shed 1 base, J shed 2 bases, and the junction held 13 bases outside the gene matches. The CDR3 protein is CASSLDGFTSGRGTYNEQFF. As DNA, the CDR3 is TGTGCCAGCAGCTTAGATGGTTTCACTAGCGGGAGAGGCACCTACAATGAGCAGTTCTTC.

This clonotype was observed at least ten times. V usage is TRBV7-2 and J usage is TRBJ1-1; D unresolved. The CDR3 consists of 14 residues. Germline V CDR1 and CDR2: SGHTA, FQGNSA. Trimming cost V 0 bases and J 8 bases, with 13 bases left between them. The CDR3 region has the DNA TGTGCCAGCAGCTTAGCGCTCACGGTAGCGGAAGCTTTCTTT. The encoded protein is CASSLALTVAEAFF.

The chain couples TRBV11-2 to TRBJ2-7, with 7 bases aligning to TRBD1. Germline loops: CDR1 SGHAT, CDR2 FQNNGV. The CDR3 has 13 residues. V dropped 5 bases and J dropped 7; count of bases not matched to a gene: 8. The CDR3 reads CASSVQGVGEQYF. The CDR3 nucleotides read TGTGCCAGCAGCGTTCAGGGGGTCGGGGAGCAGTACTTC.

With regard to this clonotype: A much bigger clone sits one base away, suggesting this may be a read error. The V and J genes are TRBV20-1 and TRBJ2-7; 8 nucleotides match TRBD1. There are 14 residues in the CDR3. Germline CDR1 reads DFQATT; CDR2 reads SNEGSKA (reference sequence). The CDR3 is CSTTQGAGSFEQYF. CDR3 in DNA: TGCAGCACAACTCAGGGGGCGGGGAGCTTCGAGCAGTACTTC.

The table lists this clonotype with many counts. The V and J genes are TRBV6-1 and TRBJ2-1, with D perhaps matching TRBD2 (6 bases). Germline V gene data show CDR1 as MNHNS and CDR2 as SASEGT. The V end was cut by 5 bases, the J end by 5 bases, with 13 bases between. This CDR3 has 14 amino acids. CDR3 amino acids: CASSWERLDNEQFF. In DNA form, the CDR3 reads TGTGCCAGCAGTTGGGAGCGACTAGACAATGAGCAGTTCTTC.

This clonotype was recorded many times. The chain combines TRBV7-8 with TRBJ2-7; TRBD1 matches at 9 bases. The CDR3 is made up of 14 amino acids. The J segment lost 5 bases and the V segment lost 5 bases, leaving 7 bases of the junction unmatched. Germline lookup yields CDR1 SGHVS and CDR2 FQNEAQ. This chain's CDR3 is CASSRRRTGDEQYF. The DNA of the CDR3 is TGTGCCAGCAGCCGCCGCCGGACAGGGGACGAGCAGTACTTC.

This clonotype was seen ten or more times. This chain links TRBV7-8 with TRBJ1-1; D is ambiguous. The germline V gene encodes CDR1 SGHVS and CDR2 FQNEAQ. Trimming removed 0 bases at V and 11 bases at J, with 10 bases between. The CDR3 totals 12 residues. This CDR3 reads CASSLASTRAFF. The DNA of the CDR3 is TGTGCCAGCAGCTTAGCGTCCACAAGGGCTTTCTTT.

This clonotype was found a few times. In nucleotides, the CDR3 is TGTGCCAGCAGTTTTCCGCCGGGACAGGTTTTTGGAAACACCATATATTTT. Amino acid sequence: CASSFPPGQVFGNTIYF. The chain carries TRBV12-3 or TRBV12-4 and TRBJ1-3; 8 bases fit TRBD1. The CDR3 runs 17 residues. V lost 3 bases, J lost 3 bases, and 10 bases stayed unmatched.

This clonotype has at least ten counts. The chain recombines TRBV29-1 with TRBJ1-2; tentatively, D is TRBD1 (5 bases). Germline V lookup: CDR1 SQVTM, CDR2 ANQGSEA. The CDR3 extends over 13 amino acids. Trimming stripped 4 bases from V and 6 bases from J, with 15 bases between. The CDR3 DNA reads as TGCAGCGTTGGGATCAGGGTAGAGAATGGCTACACCTTC. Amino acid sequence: CSVGIRVENGYTF.

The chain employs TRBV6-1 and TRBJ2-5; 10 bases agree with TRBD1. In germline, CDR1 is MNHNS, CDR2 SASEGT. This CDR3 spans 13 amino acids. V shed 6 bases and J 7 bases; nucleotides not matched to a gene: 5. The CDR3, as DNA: TGTGCCAGCAGGGACAGGGGGTTTGGGACCCAGTACTTC. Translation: CASRDRGFGTQYF.

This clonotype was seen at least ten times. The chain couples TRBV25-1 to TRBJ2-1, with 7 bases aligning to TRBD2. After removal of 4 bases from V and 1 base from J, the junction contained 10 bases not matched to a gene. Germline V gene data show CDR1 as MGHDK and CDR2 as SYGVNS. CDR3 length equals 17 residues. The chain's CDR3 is CASSGDLADHSYNEQFF. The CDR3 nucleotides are TGTGCCAGCAGTGGAGACCTAGCGGACCATTCCTACAATGAGCAGTTCTTC. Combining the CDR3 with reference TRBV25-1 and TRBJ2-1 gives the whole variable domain EADIYQTPRYLVIGTGKKITLECSQTMGHDKMYWYQQDPGMELHLIHYSYGVNSTEKGDLSSESTVSRIRTEHFPLTLESARPSHTSQYLCASSGDLADHSYNEQFFGPGTRLTVL.

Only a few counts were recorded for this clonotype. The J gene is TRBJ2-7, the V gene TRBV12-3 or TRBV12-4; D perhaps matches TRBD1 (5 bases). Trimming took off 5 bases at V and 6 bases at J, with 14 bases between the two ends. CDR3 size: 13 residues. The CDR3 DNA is TGTGCCAGCAGTGTGGGGCCTCTCTCCGAGCAGTACTTC. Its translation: CASSVGPLSEQYF.

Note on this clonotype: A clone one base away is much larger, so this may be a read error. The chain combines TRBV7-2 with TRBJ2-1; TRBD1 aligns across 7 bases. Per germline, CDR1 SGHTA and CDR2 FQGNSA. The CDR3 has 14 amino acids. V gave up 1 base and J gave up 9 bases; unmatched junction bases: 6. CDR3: CASSLGGTVGEQFF. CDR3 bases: TGTGCCAGCAGCTTAGGTGGGACAGTTGGTGAGCAGTTCTTC.

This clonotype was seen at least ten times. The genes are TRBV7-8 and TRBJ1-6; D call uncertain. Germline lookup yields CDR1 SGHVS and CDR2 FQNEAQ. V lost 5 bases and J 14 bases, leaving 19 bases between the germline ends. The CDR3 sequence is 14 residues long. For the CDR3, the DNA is TGTGCCAGCAGCCGGCAAGGAGGGCTCCCCACCCTCCACTTT. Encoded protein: CASSRQGGLPTLHF. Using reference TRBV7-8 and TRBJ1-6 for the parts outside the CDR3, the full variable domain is GAGVSQSPRYKVAKRGQDVALRCDPISGHVSLFWYQQALGQGPEFLTYFQNEAQLDKSGLPSDRFFAERPEGSVSTLKIQRTQQEDSAVYLCASSRQGGLPTLHFGNGTRLTVT.

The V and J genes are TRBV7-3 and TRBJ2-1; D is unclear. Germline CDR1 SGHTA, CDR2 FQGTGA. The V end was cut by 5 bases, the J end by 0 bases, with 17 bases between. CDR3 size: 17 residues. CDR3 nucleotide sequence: TGTGCCAGCAGCCCCCTCCACGTCCTTAGCTCCTACAATGAGCAGTTCTTC. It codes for CASSPLHVLSSYNEQFF.

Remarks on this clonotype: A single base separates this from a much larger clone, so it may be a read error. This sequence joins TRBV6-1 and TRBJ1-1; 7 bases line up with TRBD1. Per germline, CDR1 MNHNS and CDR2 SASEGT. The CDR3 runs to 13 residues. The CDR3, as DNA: TGTGCTACCAGAGGACAGGTTGACACTGAAGCTTTCTTT. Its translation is CATRGQVDTEAFF.

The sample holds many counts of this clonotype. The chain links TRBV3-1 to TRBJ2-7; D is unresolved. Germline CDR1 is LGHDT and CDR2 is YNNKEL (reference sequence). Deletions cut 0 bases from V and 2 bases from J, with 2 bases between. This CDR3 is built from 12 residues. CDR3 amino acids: CASSQEAYEQYF. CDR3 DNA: TGTGCCAGCAGCCAAGAGGCCTACGAGCAGTACTTC.

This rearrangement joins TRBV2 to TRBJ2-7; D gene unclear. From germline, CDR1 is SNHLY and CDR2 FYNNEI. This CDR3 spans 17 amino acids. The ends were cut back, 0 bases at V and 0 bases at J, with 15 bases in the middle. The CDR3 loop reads CASSEALHWGSSYEQYF. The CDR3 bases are TGTGCCAGCAGTGAAGCGCTTCACTGGGGAAGCTCCTACGAGCAGTACTTC.

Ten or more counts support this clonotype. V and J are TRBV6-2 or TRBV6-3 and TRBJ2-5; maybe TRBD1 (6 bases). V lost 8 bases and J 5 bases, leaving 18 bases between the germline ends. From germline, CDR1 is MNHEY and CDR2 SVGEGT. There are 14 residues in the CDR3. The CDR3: CASHGGHGLETQYF. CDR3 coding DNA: TGTGCCAGCCATGGGGGACACGGTCTGGAGACCCAGTACTTC.

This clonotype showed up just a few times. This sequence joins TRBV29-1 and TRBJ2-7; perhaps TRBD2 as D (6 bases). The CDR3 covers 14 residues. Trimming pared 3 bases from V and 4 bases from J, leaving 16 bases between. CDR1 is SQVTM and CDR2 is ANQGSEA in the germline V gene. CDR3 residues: CSVDWDSKGYEQYF. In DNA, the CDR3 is TGCAGCGTTGATTGGGACTCCAAGGGGTACGAGCAGTACTTC.

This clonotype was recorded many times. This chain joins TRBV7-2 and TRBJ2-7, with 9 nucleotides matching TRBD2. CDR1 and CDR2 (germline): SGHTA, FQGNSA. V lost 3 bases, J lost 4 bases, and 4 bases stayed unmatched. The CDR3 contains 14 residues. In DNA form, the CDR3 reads TGTGCCAGCAGCTTGTCTAGCGGGATATACGAGCAGTACTTC. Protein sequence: CASSLSSGIYEQYF.

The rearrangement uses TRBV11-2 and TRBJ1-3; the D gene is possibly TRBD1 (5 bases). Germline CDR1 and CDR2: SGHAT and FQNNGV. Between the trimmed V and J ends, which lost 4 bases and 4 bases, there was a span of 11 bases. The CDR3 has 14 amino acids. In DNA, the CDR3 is TGTGCCAGCAGCTCCCAGGGCGGAGGAAACACCATATATTTT. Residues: CASSSQGGGNTIYF.

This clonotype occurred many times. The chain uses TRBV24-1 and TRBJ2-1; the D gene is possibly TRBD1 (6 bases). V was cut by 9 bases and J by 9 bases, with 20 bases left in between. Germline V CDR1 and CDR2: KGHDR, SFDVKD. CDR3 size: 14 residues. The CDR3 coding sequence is TGTGCCACCCGAACAGGGTTTCCTCGTACTGAGCAGTTCTTC. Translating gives CATRTGFPRTEQFF.

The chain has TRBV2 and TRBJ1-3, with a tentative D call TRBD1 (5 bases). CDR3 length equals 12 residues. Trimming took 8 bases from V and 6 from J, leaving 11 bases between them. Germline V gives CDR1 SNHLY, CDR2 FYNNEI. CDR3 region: CASGRGENTIYF. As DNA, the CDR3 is TGTGCCAGCGGGAGGGGTGAAAACACCATATATTTT.

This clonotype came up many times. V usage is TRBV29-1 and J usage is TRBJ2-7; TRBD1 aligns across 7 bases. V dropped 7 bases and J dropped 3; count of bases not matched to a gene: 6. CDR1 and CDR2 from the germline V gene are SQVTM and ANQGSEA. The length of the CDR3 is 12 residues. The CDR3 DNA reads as TGCAGCGCCAAGGGGGACAGCTACGAGCAGTACTTC. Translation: CSAKGDSYEQYF.